The 10 T cell receptor beta chains below were found in one sample sequenced in a study of control samples from healthy donors and cancer patients. Clones were read by immunoSEQ multiplex PCR, and TCRdb kept only the in-frame ones, dropping some. The repertoire holds around 130,000 clones, with approximately 89% as singletons. Input material: blood. All receptors derive from a man aged 18-30 years in good health.

The chain employs TRBV7-3 and TRBJ1-2; the D gene is possibly TRBD1 (5 bases). Trimming stripped 3 bases from V and 8 bases from J, with 19 bases between. The CDR3 covers 15 residues. Germline V CDR1 and CDR2: SGHTA, FQGTGA. CDR3 nucleotides: TGTGCCAGCAGCTTGCGGTCGGGTGGCAGGGACGGCTACACCTTC. Amino acids: CASSLRSGGRDGYTF.

The V and J genes are TRBV5-1 and TRBJ2-3; 8 positions agree with TRBD2. Germline V CDR1 and CDR2: SGHRS, YFSETQ. The CDR3 is 14 amino acids. Unmatched junction bases numbered 2, after V lost 4 bases and J lost 1 base. The CDR3 region is CASSPTSGTDTQYF. The DNA for the CDR3 is TGCGCCAGCAGCCCGACTAGCGGCACAGATACGCAGTATTTT.

This chain connects TRBV15 to TRBJ1-2; D might be TRBD1 (5 bases). The CDR3 is 13 residues long. Germline V gene sequence: CDR1 LNHNV, CDR2 YYDKDF (reference sequence). The V end was cut by 3 bases, the J end by 7 bases, with 12 bases between. The CDR3 is CATSRSTAPGYTF. The CDR3 nucleotides read TGTGCCACCAGCAGGTCGACAGCGCCTGGCTACACCTTC.

The V call is TRBV4-1, the J call TRBJ1-3; 9 bases are shared with TRBD1. J was trimmed by 1 base and V by 4 bases; bases with no gene match: 8. The CDR3 covers 17 residues. The germline V gene encodes CDR1 MGHRA and CDR2 YSYEKL. The CDR3 spells CASSPTPGQGSGNTIYF. The CDR3 coding sequence is TGCGCCAGCAGCCCTACTCCGGGACAGGGATCTGGAAACACCATATATTTT.

J is TRBJ1-6 and V is TRBV9, with a tentative D call TRBD1 (5 bases). Germline CDR1 reads SGDLS; CDR2 reads YYNGEE. With 0 bases removed from V and 4 bases from J, the gap between germline ends came to 20 bases. The CDR3 runs to 19 residues. This CDR3 is CASSVGAGAPTKYNSPLHF. The CDR3 DNA follows: TGTGCCAGCAGCGTAGGGGCCGGGGCCCCCACTAAATATAATTCACCCCTCCACTTT.

This chain joins TRBV19 and TRBJ1-1; weak D call: TRBD1 (6 bases). This CDR3 has 14 residues. V was shortened by 8 bases and J by 0 bases, with 13 bases between the two germline ends. From germline, CDR1 is LNHDA and CDR2 SQIVND (reference sequence). CDR3 in amino acids: CASLRGQLNTEAFF. Written as DNA, the CDR3 is TGTGCCAGTCTCAGGGGACAATTGAACACTGAAGCTTTCTTT.

V and J are TRBV11-2 and TRBJ1-1, with 8 nucleotides matching TRBD1. The CDR3 sequence is 16 residues long. The V gene end was trimmed by 1 base and the J gene end by 3 bases; junction bases not matched to a gene: 7. From germline, CDR1 is SGHAT and CDR2 FQNNGV. In DNA, the CDR3 is TGTGCCAGCAGCTTAGGGGGCAGGGGGCGCCACACTGAAGCTTTCTTT. Amino acid sequence: CASSLGGRGRHTEAFF.

Of note for this clone: One junction end does not reproduce the germline sequence, and a read error may be involved. The CDR3 is CASSLTSEETKYF. Here the CDR3 DNA reads TGTGCCAGCAGCTTGACCAGCGAAGAGACCAAGTACTTC. The chain uses TRBV5-4 and TRBJ2-5; no definite D call. The CDR3 consists of 13 residues. Germline lookup yields CDR1 SGHNT and CDR2 YYREEE (reference sequence).

The chain has TRBV7-8 and TRBJ2-3; D gene unclear. The germline V and J ends were trimmed by 5 bases and 0 bases, with 6 bases remaining between them. CDR1 and CDR2 from the germline V gene are SGHVS and FQNEAQ. CDR3 length equals 13 residues. The CDR3 protein is CASSRDSTDTQYF. The CDR3 nucleotides read TGTGCCAGCAGCCGAGACAGCACAGATACGCAGTATTTT.

The rearrangement joins TRBV2 to TRBJ1-5; D uncertain. V gave up 2 bases and J gave up 3 bases, with 8 bases separating them. There are 14 residues in the CDR3. CDR1 is SNHLY and CDR2 is FYNNEI in the germline V gene. The CDR3 nucleotides read TGTGCCAGCAGTGAACGGCGACACAATCAGCCCCAGCATTTT. Translated, it gives CASSERRHNQPQHF.